The present entry profiles one T cell receptor (beta chain) with its context. Its antigen is undetermined. CDR1 is SEHNR and CDR2 is FQNEAQ in the germline V gene (reference sequence). CDR3 size: 14 residues. The V end lost 1 base, the J end lost 4 bases, and 9 bases lay between the germline ends. Repertoires were generated with immunoSEQ multiplex PCR, while TCRdb's copy carries only in-frame clones and drops some. The data contain about 45,000 clones, roughly 74% of them singletons. Isolating CD4+ T cells followed less than 12 days of culture. This specimen belongs to a study of vaccination effects on CD4 cells after COVID-19.

Specimen: CD4+ T cells from PBMCs cultured without peptide, collected before COVID-19 vaccination. The V and J genes are TRBV7-9 and TRBJ2-3, with D possibly TRBD2 on 5 matching bases. This sequence was found in a human donor who had a prior SARS-CoV-2 infection. CDR3 residues: CASSLGSGADTQYF. The CDR3 DNA follows: TGTGCCAGCAGCTTAGGATCCGGGGCAGATACGCAGTATTTT. The full variable domain, completed using reference TRBV7-9 and TRBJ2-3, is DTGVSQNPRHKITKRGQNVTFRCDPISEHNRLYWYRQTLGQGPEFLTYFQNEAQLEKSRLLSDRFSAERPKGSFSTLEIQRTEQGDSAMYLCASSLGSGADTQYFGPGTRLTVL.